Below, 32 T cell receptor beta chains from the same sample are listed, as sequenced in a study of blood T cell repertoires in COVID-19. Using immunoSEQ multiplex PCR, the repertoire was profiled, and TCRdb retains in-frame clones only, with some absent. The data hold around 250,000 clones, with over 70% observed a single time. The specimen was peripheral blood. The receptors were sampled from a woman aged 70 to 79 with COVID-19, enrolled during active disease.

The rearrangement uses TRBV9 and TRBJ2-2; TRBD2 matches at 8 bases. Germline V CDR1 and CDR2: SGDLS, YYNGEE. V gave up 0 bases and J gave up 4 bases; unmatched junction bases: 5. CDR3 length equals 16 residues. CDR3 region: CASSVVAGGITGELFF. As DNA, the CDR3 is TGTGCCAGCAGCGTAGTTGCGGGAGGTATCACCGGGGAGCTGTTTTTT.

The CDR3 here is CASSLAAGTSRETQYF. CDR3 DNA: TGCGCCAGCAGCTTAGCGGCCGGGACTAGCAGAGAGACCCAGTACTTC. This chain connects TRBV5-1 to TRBJ2-5; 9 bases line up with TRBD2. With V trimmed by 2 bases and J by 4 bases, 9 bases remained unmatched. The CDR3 is 16 residues long. Germline assignment: CDR1 SGHRS and CDR2 YFSETQ.

The chain has TRBV6-6 and TRBJ1-2; TRBD1 matches at 7 bases. CDR3 length equals 16 residues. The ends lost 5 bases at V and 5 bases at J; junction bases unmatched: 14. The germline V gene has CDR1 MNHNY and CDR2 SVGAGI (reference sequence). The CDR3 protein is CASSRKRDSTSYGYTF. The CDR3 DNA reads as TGTGCCAGCAGTCGAAAGAGGGACAGCACGAGTTATGGCTACACCTTC.

The chain is built from TRBV19 and TRBJ2-2; D may be TRBD1 (5 bases). Germline values: CDR1 LNHDA, CDR2 SQIVND (reference sequence). V lost 7 bases, J lost 6 bases, and 15 bases lay in between. CDR3 length equals 14 residues. CDR3 bases: TGTGCCAGTACCCTCCGCAGGGATCCCGGGGAGCTGTTTTTT. Amino acid sequence: CASTLRRDPGELFF.

The gene calls are TRBV6-4 and TRBJ1-6; D is perhaps TRBD1 (6 bases). V lost 1 base, J lost 9 bases, and 7 bases lay in between. Germline V gene sequence: CDR1 MRHNA, CDR2 SNTAGT. The CDR3 is made up of 13 amino acids. CDR3 protein: CASSDLTGSPLHF. The CDR3 DNA follows: TGTGCCAGCAGTGACTTGACAGGTTCACCCCTCCACTTT.

The chain carries TRBV5-1 and TRBJ1-1, with D tentatively TRBD1 (5 bases). The CDR3 loop spans 13 amino acids. V was cut by 6 bases and J by 0 bases, with 9 bases left in between. Germline lookup yields CDR1 SGHRS and CDR2 YFSETQ. The CDR3 sequence: CASTGTMNTEAFF. CDR3 bases: TGCGCCAGCACCGGGACTATGAACACTGAAGCTTTCTTT.

The CDR3 reads CASSYPGTSGRSRDTQYF. DNA of the CDR3: TGTGCCAGCAGTTACCCCGGGACTAGCGGGAGGTCGAGAGATACGCAGTATTTT. The chain carries TRBV2 and TRBJ2-3; 15 bases align to TRBD2. Trimming at V came to 5 bases and at J to 5 bases, leaving 11 bases not matched to a gene. The CDR3 is made up of 18 amino acids. Germline assignment: CDR1 SNHLY and CDR2 FYNNEI.

This chain joins TRBV7-2 and TRBJ2-2; D perhaps matches TRBD2 (6 bases). CDR1 is SGHTA and CDR2 is FQGNSA in the germline V gene. The CDR3 covers 14 residues. V gave up 1 base and J gave up 6 bases, with 9 bases separating them. CDR3 loop: CASSLVREAGELFF. DNA for the CDR3: TGTGCCAGCAGCTTAGTAAGGGAGGCCGGGGAGCTGTTTTTT. The complete variable domain, with remaining parts taken from reference TRBV7-2 and TRBJ2-2, reads GAGVSQSPSNKVTEKGKDVELRCDPISGHTALYWYRQSLGQGLEFLIYFQGNSAPDKSGLPSDRFSAERTGGSVSTLTIQRTQQEDSAVYLCASSLVREAGELFFGEGSRLTVL.

This chain connects TRBV5-1 to TRBJ2-2; 9 nucleotides agree with TRBD2. Germline CDR1 is SGHRS and CDR2 is YFSETQ. The CDR3 is 17 residues long. V dropped 2 bases and J dropped 5; count of bases not matched to a gene: 10. This CDR3 reads CASSFGGSGLATGELFF. The CDR3 region has the DNA TGCGCCAGCAGCTTTGGGGGTTCGGGACTAGCAACCGGGGAGCTGTTTTTT. Using reference TRBV5-1 and TRBJ2-2 for the parts outside the CDR3, the full variable domain is KAGVTQTPRYLIKTRGQQVTLSCSPISGHRSVSWYQQTPGQGLQFLFEYFSETQRNKGNFPGRFSGRQFSNSRSEMNVSTLELGDSALYLCASSFGGSGLATGELFFGEGSRLTVL.

V gene TRBV11-3 combines with J gene TRBJ2-1, with D hard to call. The V gene's germline CDR1 is SGHNT and CDR2 YENEEA. Trimming took off 2 bases at V and 0 bases at J, with 8 bases between the two ends. There are 15 residues in the CDR3. In DNA form, the CDR3 reads TGTGCCAGCAGCTTATTGCTGAGCTCCTACAATGAGCAGTTCTTC. Its translation: CASSLLLSSYNEQFF.

This chain links TRBV11-3 with TRBJ2-1; TRBD2 is a possible D gene (6 bases). CDR1 is SGHNT and CDR2 is YENEEA in the germline V gene. V was pared by 5 bases and J by 4 bases, with 15 bases between. The CDR3 contains 15 residues. The CDR3 spells CASSPFVSGYNEQFF. The CDR3 DNA reads TGTGCCAGCAGCCCCTTCGTTAGCGGATACAATGAGCAGTTCTTC.

The chain is built from TRBV6-5 and TRBJ1-2, with a weak D call TRBD1 (5 bases). The CDR3 runs 16 residues. V was clipped by 2 bases and J by 0 bases, with 13 bases between them. The germline CDR1 and CDR2 sequences are MNHEY and SVGAGI. CDR3 amino acids: CASSYLGGVANYGYTF. The CDR3 DNA is TGTGCCAGCAGTTACCTCGGGGGGGTAGCTAACTATGGCTACACCTTC.

The J gene is TRBJ1-1, the V gene TRBV2, with D unresolved. Germline CDR1 reads SNHLY; CDR2 reads FYNNEI. The CDR3 has 12 amino acids. The V end lost 4 bases, the J end lost 2 bases, and 5 bases lay between the germline ends. The CDR3 loop reads CASSAGNTEAFF. CDR3 coding DNA: TGTGCCAGCAGTGCGGGAAACACTGAAGCTTTCTTT.

In nucleotides, the CDR3 is TGTGCCAGCAGTTTAACGCGGGGGACAGGGGGTGGGTTCACCCTCCACTTT. Protein product: CASSLTRGTGGGFTLHF. The chain employs TRBV27 and TRBJ1-6; 11 bases are shared with TRBD1. The CDR3 has 17 residues. V shed 2 bases, J shed 14 bases, and the junction held 14 bases outside the gene matches. From germline, CDR1 is MNHEY and CDR2 SMNVEV (reference sequence).

The rearrangement joins TRBV7-3 to TRBJ2-3, with TRBD2 as a possible D gene (6 bases). The length of the CDR3 is 16 residues. Germline V CDR1 and CDR2: SGHTA, FQGTGA. V was cut by 5 bases and J by 5 bases, with 20 bases left in between. The CDR3 bases are TGTGCCAGCAGCCTGGATATGGGACTGGGTGAAGATACGCAGTATTTT. This translates into CASSLDMGLGEDTQYF.

CDR3 in amino acids: CASSLQALTSTGELFF. The CDR3 DNA is TGTGCCAGCAGCTTGCAGGCCCTTACCAGCACCGGGGAGCTGTTTTTT. The rearrangement links TRBV5-4 to TRBJ2-2; unclear D gene. This CDR3 is built from 16 residues. V was cut by 1 base and J by 4 bases, with 14 bases left in between. CDR1 is SGHNT, CDR2 YYREEE, per germline (reference sequence).

In DNA form, the CDR3 reads TGTGCCAGCAGCTCCTGGGACAGGGAAGAGACCCAGTACTTC. It translates to CASSSWDREETQYF. J is TRBJ2-5 and V is TRBV5-5, with 9 positions matching TRBD1. Germline V gene data show CDR1 as SGHKS and CDR2 as YYEKEE (reference sequence). This CDR3 has 14 residues. V lost 3 bases and J lost 3; bases outside the gene matches: 3.

The rearrangement joins TRBV20-1 to TRBJ1-5, with TRBD1 identical over 8 bases. The CDR3 length is 15 residues. The germline gives CDR1 DFQATT, CDR2 SNEGSKA (reference sequence). Germline trimming cut 3 bases from V and 2 bases from J; bases unmatched to any gene: 6. The CDR3 DNA sequence: TGCAGTGCTAGTATTCAGGGGGCGCGCAATCAGCCCCAGCATTTT. Amino acids: CSASIQGARNQPQHF.

This clone came up once. The J gene is TRBJ1-5, the V gene TRBV5-1; D possibly corresponds to TRBD1 (5 bases). The CDR3 runs 14 residues. V lost 0 bases and J lost 9, with 13 bases in between. Germline CDR1 SGHRS, CDR2 YFSETQ. The CDR3 DNA reads TGCGCCAGCAGCTTGGGGGAGGGGCGAGGGCCCCAGCATTTT. Translated, it gives CASSLGEGRGPQHF.

The chain is built from TRBV27 and TRBJ2-3; 8 bases map to TRBD2. This CDR3 is 16 amino acids long. Germline CDR1 and CDR2: MNHEY and SMNVEV (reference sequence). The V segment lost 0 bases and the J segment 4 bases; nucleotides outside the gene matches: 6. CDR3 sequence reads: CASSLSGSGRPDTQYF. For the CDR3, the DNA is TGTGCCAGCAGTTTATCAGGGAGCGGGAGACCAGATACGCAGTATTTT.

The sample holds one count of this clone. The chain combines TRBV3-1 (or the pseudogene TRBV3-2) with TRBJ1-1; the D is unclear. V shed 5 bases and J shed 7 bases, with 14 bases lying between them. Germline CDR1 reads LGHDT; CDR2 reads YNNKEL (reference sequence). The CDR3 is made up of 13 amino acids. The CDR3 loop is CASSNNGVHEAFF. The CDR3 DNA reads TGTGCCAGCAGCAACAACGGGGTTCATGAAGCTTTCTTT.

V gene TRBV6-6 combines with J gene TRBJ2-2; 13 bases agree with TRBD2. The junction had 7 bases not matched to a gene; V was cut back by 7 bases and J by 5 bases. The CDR3 extends over 16 amino acids. CDR1 and CDR2 from the germline V gene are MNHNY and SVGAGI (reference sequence). As DNA, the CDR3 is TGTGCCAGCATCGACGGACTAGCGGGAGAGACCGGGGAGCTGTTTTTT. Protein sequence: CASIDGLAGETGELFF.

About this clone: Other DNA sequences in the same sample also yield this CDR3. The chain joins TRBV12-3 or TRBV12-4 to TRBJ1-1, with D maybe TRBD1 (6 bases). The V end lost 6 bases, the J end lost 2 bases, and 10 bases lay between the germline ends. This CDR3 contains 13 residues. CDR3 nucleotide sequence: TGTGCCAGCAGCGGACAGACAAACACTGAAGCTTTCTTT. Protein: CASSGQTNTEAFF.

This chain joins TRBV30 and TRBJ2-7, with a tentative D call TRBD1 (5 bases). There are 14 residues in the CDR3. V was clipped by 4 bases and J by 7 bases, with 20 bases between them. Germline V gene data show CDR1 as GTSNPN and CDR2 as SVGIG (reference sequence). For the CDR3, the DNA is TGTGCCTGGACTCCTGGACACTCTTTTGGGGAGCAGTACTTC. Protein sequence: CAWTPGHSFGEQYF.

The chain links TRBV25-1 to TRBJ1-6; D gene ambiguous. V was trimmed by 4 bases and J by 14 bases, leaving 9 bases between them. This CDR3 is 11 amino acids long. Looked up from germline, CDR1 is MGHDK and CDR2 is SYGVNS. CDR3 protein: CASSGGFTLHF. The CDR3 DNA follows: TGTGCCAGCAGTGGAGGGTTCACCCTCCACTTT.

As for this clone: At the DNA level, this CDR3 is encoded by other sequences in the same sample as well. This chain connects TRBV12-3 or TRBV12-4 to TRBJ2-2; D gene ambiguous. Deletions cut 3 bases from V and 5 bases from J, with 7 bases between. The CDR3 loop spans 13 amino acids. CDR3 nucleotides: TGTGCCAGCAGTTTTAGTGAGACCGGGGAGCTGTTTTTT. Translating gives CASSFSETGELFF.

The chain uses TRBV5-1 and TRBJ1-4; possible D gene TRBD1, 6 bases. This CDR3 spans 15 amino acids. V was cut by 3 bases and J by 0 bases, with 9 bases left in between. Germline V gene data show CDR1 as SGHRS and CDR2 as YFSETQ. The DNA for the CDR3 is TGCGCCAGCAGCTGGAGGACAGCAACTAATGAAAAACTGTTTTTT. Residues: CASSWRTATNEKLFF.

This chain joins TRBV7-6 and TRBJ1-4; 7 bases align to TRBD1. Germline V CDR1 and CDR2: SGHVS, FNYEAQ. This CDR3 comprises 15 residues. V was clipped by 7 bases and J by 2 bases; unmatched bases: 7. CDR3 DNA: TGTGCCAGCACCTCTAGGGGGCTCACTAATGAAAAACTGTTTTTT. Amino acid sequence: CASTSRGLTNEKLFF.

V is TRBV15 and J is TRBJ1-2; TRBD1 matches at 7 bases. The length of the CDR3 is 14 residues. Germline trimming cut 5 bases from V and 2 bases from J; bases unmatched to any gene: 5. The germline gives CDR1 LNHNV, CDR2 YYDKDF (reference sequence). The CDR3 DNA reads as TGTGCCACCAGCCTTAACAGGGGAAACTATGGCTACACCTTC. This translates into CATSLNRGNYGYTF.

This rearrangement joins TRBV19 to TRBJ1-3; possible D gene TRBD1, 5 bases. The germline V and J ends were trimmed by 7 bases and 5 bases, with 15 bases remaining between them. The CDR3 covers 14 residues. Germline assignment: CDR1 LNHDA and CDR2 SQIVND (reference sequence). The CDR3 spells CASNPGTRRNTIYF. DNA of the CDR3: TGTGCCAGTAACCCCGGGACTCGCCGAAACACCATATATTTT.

The chain couples TRBV18 to TRBJ1-1; no reliable D call. The germline CDR1 and CDR2 sequences are KGHSH and LQKENI. This CDR3 has 14 residues. V was shortened by 2 bases and J by 6 bases, with 13 bases between the two germline ends. CDR3 in DNA: TGTGCCAGCTCACCATCTCTAGAGACCCCTGAAGCTTTCTTT. It translates to CASSPSLETPEAFF.

The DNA for the CDR3 is TGTGCCAGCAGTTACTCCCGGGACACGTCTAACTATGGCTACACCTTC. Encoded protein: CASSYSRDTSNYGYTF. The V call is TRBV6-6, the J call TRBJ1-2; D perhaps matches TRBD1 (6 bases). CDR1 MNHNY and CDR2 SVGAGI come from the germline V gene (reference sequence). V lost 0 bases and J lost 0, with 11 bases in between. The CDR3 consists of 16 residues.